This T cell receptor (beta chain) was recorded in a study of blood T cell repertoires in COVID-19. Study summary: The analysed material was cDNA or gDNA that came from T cells, B-cell-depleted T cells, or PBMCs.

Produced via immunoSEQ multiplex PCR; TCRdb's table is partial and in-frame only. In the table there are some 120,000 clones, around 74% of which are singletons. Note on this clone: An end of the junction does not agree with germline; a read error may underlie this.

Germline loops: CDR1 SSHAT, CDR2 FNYEAQ (reference sequence). The CDR3 extends over 15 amino acids. The chain has TRBV7-7 and TRBJ1-4; D call uncertain. Sequencing was performed on peripheral blood. The TCR sequence derives from a man older than 75 with COVID-19, enrolled during active disease. CDR3 coding DNA: TGTGCTAGCAGCTTAACCGCGACCCTGGGAGCAAAACTGTTTTTT. It is translated as CASSLTATLGAKLFF.